The clone carrying this T cell receptor (beta chain) was seen many times. Its cognate antigen is unknown. This sample is drawn from a study of early T cells in non-severe SARS-CoV-2 infection. Attached unique molecular identifiers marked individual cDNA molecules. TCRdb reprocessed the 5' RACE reads via MiXCR and lists one record per CDR3 protein. This sample has around 58,000 distinct CDR3 sequences, with 4% to 5.5% found just once. Broader study findings: Using VDJdb, the matching emphasized anti-spike CD8 responses while missing private and CD4 specificities.

The receptor was isolated from an adult who was a healthcare worker with PCR-confirmed SARS-CoV-2 infection or an uninfected control (not recorded which). Source material: whole blood.

The CDR3 DNA reads TGTGCCAGCAGTCCGGGACAGGGACGGGAAGCTAACTATGGCTACACCTTC. This sequence encodes CASSPGQGREANYGYTF. This chain uses TRBV12-3 or TRBV12-4 with TRBJ1-2, with 9 bases lining up with TRBD1. The CDR3 extends over 17 amino acids. With 5 bases clipped from V and 0 bases from J, the junction kept 10 bases outside the gene matches.